These 17 T cell receptor beta chains were all obtained from the same sample, sequenced in a study of cytomegalovirus exposure and HLA in healthy donors. The PCR ran on 60 Vbeta and 13 Jbeta primers. Sequencing was performed with immunoSEQ multiplex PCR; in TCRdb, only in-frame clones are kept and a portion is missing. The table has about 190,000 clones, around 73% seen once. The sequenced material came from PBMCs. Source of these receptors: a woman aged 30 to 39 in good health and CMV-seropositive.

V and J are TRBV2 and TRBJ2-2; 9 nucleotides match TRBD2. Germline V lookup: CDR1 SNHLY, CDR2 FYNNEI. This CDR3 region has 15 residues. The V segment lost 2 bases and the J segment 5 bases; nucleotides outside the gene matches: 3. CDR3 amino acids: CASSESLAGTGELFF. CDR3 bases: TGTGCCAGCAGTGAAAGCCTAGCGGGGACCGGGGAGCTGTTTTTT.

V and J are TRBV27 and TRBJ2-1; the D is unclear. Germline V CDR1 and CDR2: MNHEY, SMNVEV (reference sequence). Trimming took 2 bases from V and 1 from J, leaving 6 bases between them. The CDR3 sequence is 14 residues long. The CDR3 DNA reads TGTGCCAGCAGTTTAGGAGCGTCCTACAATGAGCAGTTCTTC. Its protein product is CASSLGASYNEQFF.

The chain has TRBV4-3 and TRBJ2-1; possible D gene TRBD2, 5 bases. V was trimmed by 2 bases and J by 8 bases, leaving 10 bases between them. The CDR3 length is 13 residues. The germline gives CDR1 LGHNA, CDR2 YSLEER. CDR3 protein: CASSQLGADEQFF. The DNA of the CDR3 is TGCGCCAGCAGCCAACTGGGAGCCGATGAGCAGTTCTTC.

This clone was seen a handful of times. The chain joins TRBV7-9 to TRBJ2-7, with 12 bases that match TRBD2. Trimming at V came to 8 bases and at J to 2 bases, leaving 4 bases not matched to a gene. The CDR3 covers 14 residues. Germline loops: CDR1 SEHNR, CDR2 FQNEAQ (reference sequence). The CDR3: CASQGLAGPYEQYF. The CDR3 DNA reads as TGTGCCAGCCAGGGACTAGCGGGCCCCTACGAGCAGTACTTC.

This sequence joins TRBV11-2 and TRBJ2-7; 12 bases line up with TRBD2. This CDR3 is built from 14 residues. Germline V CDR1 and CDR2: SGHAT, FQNNGV. V gave up 6 bases and J gave up 7 bases; unmatched junction bases: 7. For the CDR3, the DNA is TGTGCCAGCAGGTTGAGGCTAGCGGGAGGGGAGCAGTACTTC. It yields the protein CASRLRLAGGEQYF.

Points on this clone: Within the sample, other DNA sequences also encode this same CDR3. This rearrangement joins TRBV7-3 to TRBJ2-5; 12 positions agree with TRBD2. V lost 5 bases to trimming and J lost 5 bases; unmatched junction nucleotides: 3. Germline loops: CDR1 SGHTA, CDR2 FQGTGA. CDR3 size: 14 residues. The CDR3 bases are TGTGCCAGCAGCATGACTAGCGGGAGTGAGACCCAGTACTTC. This encodes CASSMTSGSETQYF.

V gene TRBV9 combines with J gene TRBJ1-3, with D uncertain. This CDR3 region has 16 residues. Trimming took 0 bases from V and 3 from J, leaving 13 bases between them. CDR1 and CDR2 from the germline V gene are SGDLS and YYNGEE. CDR3 in amino acids: CASSVDTRVLGNTIYF. The CDR3 region has the DNA TGTGCCAGCAGCGTAGATACTCGAGTGCTTGGAAACACCATATATTTT.

This chain joins TRBV29-1 and TRBJ2-3; D is uncertain. The germline V gene has CDR1 SQVTM and CDR2 ANQGSEA. The CDR3 is 13 amino acids. V lost 5 bases and J lost 0, with 9 bases in between. The CDR3 DNA reads as TGCAGCGTTATTCAGACTAGCACAGATACGCAGTATTTT. This translates into CSVIQTSTDTQYF.

This chain uses TRBV7-3 with TRBJ2-1; 13 bases are a match to TRBD2. V was clipped by 8 bases and J by 7 bases; unmatched bases: 8. CDR1 is SGHTA and CDR2 is FQGTGA in the germline V gene. This CDR3 is 15 amino acids long. Written as DNA, the CDR3 is TGTGCCAGCTCGAAGGAGGGACTAGCGGGGAATGAGCAGTTCTTC. This encodes CASSKEGLAGNEQFF.

The chain combines TRBV5-1 with TRBJ2-1; TRBD2 might be the D (5 bases). The length of the CDR3 is 13 residues. Germline CDR1 reads SGHRS; CDR2 reads YFSETQ. V was trimmed by 4 bases and J by 9 bases, leaving 14 bases between them. The CDR3 loop reads CASSPLSGGEQFF. CDR3 nucleotides: TGCGCCAGCAGCCCCTTGAGCGGTGGTGAGCAGTTCTTC.

This rearrangement joins TRBV7-2 to TRBJ1-1, with 8 bases that match TRBD1. The CDR3 covers 14 residues. CDR1 is SGHTA and CDR2 is FQGNSA in the germline V gene. The V segment lost 5 bases and the J segment 1 base; nucleotides outside the gene matches: 3. This CDR3 reads CASSPQGGNTEAFF. As DNA, the CDR3 is TGTGCCAGCAGCCCACAGGGGGGGAACACTGAAGCTTTCTTT.

The chain couples TRBV11-2 to TRBJ2-1, with 7 bases identical to TRBD2. Losses at the gene ends were 10 bases for V and 5 bases for J; bases not matched to a gene: 14. The germline V gene has CDR1 SGHAT and CDR2 FQNNGV. The CDR3 has 15 residues. The CDR3 is CATAQLTGGNNEQFF. The CDR3, as DNA: TGTGCCACCGCACAACTGACGGGGGGAAACAATGAGCAGTTCTTC.

V is TRBV5-6 and J is TRBJ2-2; 9 nucleotides match TRBD1. Germline V lookup: CDR1 SGHDT, CDR2 YYEEEE. V lost 0 bases and J lost 6; bases outside the gene matches: 3. The CDR3 is made up of 15 amino acids. In nucleotides, the CDR3 is TGTGCCAGCAGCTTGGGGACAGGGGTATCCGGGGAGCTGTTTTTT. It is translated as CASSLGTGVSGELFF.

V is TRBV5-1 and J is TRBJ2-2; 10 bases align to TRBD1. CDR1 and CDR2 (germline): SGHRS, YFSETQ. The V and J ends lost 4 bases and 3 bases, in that order; junction bases with no gene match: 3. The CDR3 sequence is 15 residues long. The CDR3 nucleotides are TGCGCCAGCAGCGCCGGGACAGGGGACACCGGGGAGCTGTTTTTT. Translated: CASSAGTGDTGELFF.

This clone was counted a single time. The rearrangement joins TRBV5-1 to TRBJ2-1; TRBD2 agrees at 10 bases. Per the germline V gene, CDR1 is SGHRS and CDR2 is YFSETQ. This CDR3 contains 15 residues. J lost 4 bases, V lost 1 base, and 2 bases had no gene match. The CDR3 here is CASSLSGRAYNEQFF. CDR3 DNA sequence: TGCGCCAGCAGCTTGAGCGGGAGGGCGTACAATGAGCAGTTCTTC.

This clone occurred a few times. J is TRBJ2-3 and V is TRBV27; TRBD2 might be the D (5 bases). Germline-derived CDR1 and CDR2 are MNHEY and SMNVEV (reference sequence). There are 15 residues in the CDR3. The V and J ends lost 8 bases and 0 bases respectively, with 15 bases between them. The CDR3 spells CASQTRRTSTDTQYF. In nucleotides, the CDR3 is TGTGCCAGCCAGACGAGGAGGACTAGCACAGATACGCAGTATTTT.

This chain connects TRBV20-1 to TRBJ1-1; D is ambiguous. V was cut by 6 bases and J by 4 bases, with 9 bases left in between. Germline V gives CDR1 DFQATT, CDR2 SNEGSKA (reference sequence). This CDR3 comprises 11 residues. CDR3 region: CSAPLPTEAFF. DNA for the CDR3: TGCAGTGCACCTCTACCCACTGAAGCTTTCTTT.